These T cell receptor beta chains were read from a single sample in a study of blood T cell repertoires in COVID-19. TCRdb's copy holds only in-frame clones and misses some; the assay was immunoSEQ multiplex PCR. The sample shows just under 250,000 clones, roughly 89% of them seen only once. The sample comprised PBMCs or T cells enriched from blood (not recorded which). The source of these receptors is a woman aged 30 to 39 who had recovered from COVID-19. Each CDR3 is given with its conserved first and last residue. D genes are given only for firm matches. The listing skips clone size in some rows; elsewhere it reads once, few, many or a size class.

j_call d_call clone_size v_call cdr3_nt cdr3_aa
TRBJ1-1 TRBD1 once TRBV5-6 TGTGCCAGCAGCCCTGCCATATGGACAGGCACTGAAGCTTTCTTT CASSPAIWTGTEAFF
TRBJ2-1 TRBD2 NA TRBV29-1 TGCAGCGTTGGGACTAGCGGGGATGAGCAGTTCTTC CSVGTSGDEQFF
TRBJ1-5 TRBD1 NA TRBV6-5 TGTGCCAGCAGCGCGGTTGACAGGGATCAGCCCCAGCATTTT CASSAVDRDQPQHF
TRBJ2-7 NA NA TRBV3-1/TRBV3-2 TGTGCCAGCAGCCAAGGGACTTCGAACTACGAGCAGTACTTC CASSQGTSNYEQYF
TRBJ2-3 NA NA TRBV7-3 TGTGCCAGCAGCTTAACGGGGGGAGCTAGCGGCACAGATACGCAGTATTTT CASSLTGGASGTDTQYF
TRBJ2-1 TRBD2 NA TRBV27 TGTGCCAGCAGTGCTAGCGGGAGGGCCTTCATCTATGAGCAGTTCTTC CASSASGRAFIYEQFF
TRBJ2-1 TRBD2 NA TRBV3-1/TRBV3-2 TGTGCCAGCAGCCTTTCACAGACTAGCGGGCCTAGCTCCTACAATGAGCAGTTCTTC CASSLSQTSGPSSYNEQFF
TRBJ1-2 NA once TRBV7-8 TGTGCCAGCAGCTTGCAACTGACAGGCGCTCTAACCATCCCCGGCGGCTACACCTTC CASSLQLTGALTIPGGYTF
TRBJ1-2 TRBD1 NA TRBV13 TGTGCCAGCAGCTCTGGACAGGGGTTAAGTGGCTACACCTTC CASSSGQGLSGYTF
TRBJ1-5 TRBD1 NA TRBV30 TGTGCCTGGAGTGCCAGGGCCGGGACAGGGCAATCAGGGCCCCAGCATTTT CAWSARAGTGQSGPQHF
TRBJ2-7 NA NA TRBV29-1 TGCAGCGTTGAAGCTCTAGCCGCTGGCGAGCAGTACTTC CSVEALAAGEQYF
TRBJ1-1 NA NA TRBV9 TGTGCCAGCAGCTTCAGTGTCCTCACTGAAGCTTTCTTT CASSFSVLTEAFF
TRBJ1-5 TRBD1 NA TRBV7-9 TGTGCCAGCAGCTGGACAGGGAATCAGCCCCAGCATTTT CASSWTGNQPQHF
TRBJ2-2 NA once TRBV7-5 TGTGCCAGAAGCAGAAGACTAGCGGGAGTTACCGGGGAGCTGTTTTTT CARSRRLAGVTGELFF
TRBJ2-3 TRBD1 NA TRBV5-1 TGCGCCAGCAGCCCGGGGGCAGGGGGCTTTAACACAGATACGCAGTATTTT CASSPGAGGFNTDTQYF
TRBJ1-1 TRBD1 NA TRBV9 TGTGCCAGCAGCGCGGGTCCGGGACAGGGGAACACTGAAGCTTTCTTT CASSAGPGQGNTEAFF
TRBJ2-1 TRBD1 once TRBV7-7 TGTGCTAGCAGCCCTAGGACAGGGATAGAGTTCTTC CASSPRTGIEFF
TRBJ1-1 NA NA TRBV7-8 TGTGCCAGCACCCAGCTCCGGACGGGGGGGAACACTGAAGCTTTCTTT CASTQLRTGGNTEAFF
TRBJ2-3 NA NA TRBV19 TGTGCCAGTAGTATGGGCGGGACGTACACAGATACGCAGTATTTT CASSMGGTYTDTQYF
TRBJ1-2 TRBD1 medium-sized TRBV27 TGTGCCAGCAGTTTACGGGGGACAGGGATCTATGGCTACACCTTC CASSLRGTGIYGYTF
TRBJ1-2 NA NA TRBV7-9 TGTGCCAGCAGCACGGACGGACTCTATGGCTACACCTTC CASSTDGLYGYTF
TRBJ1-2 TRBD1 NA TRBV29-1 TGCAGCGTAGAGGGACAGGGGGTAACGGGTGGCTACACCTTC CSVEGQGVTGGYTF
TRBJ1-1 NA NA TRBV6-5 TGTGCCAGCAGTTTAGCAAACACTGAAGCTTTCTTT CASSLANTEAFF
TRBJ2-1 NA NA TRBV7-9 TGTGCCAGCAGCTTAGATCTCGGTTACAATGAGCAGTTCTTC CASSLDLGYNEQFF
TRBJ1-1 NA NA TRBV30 TGTGCCTGGAATAGGGGCCTGAACACTGAAGCTTTCTTT CAWNRGLNTEAFF
TRBJ2-7 TRBD2 NA TRBV2 TGTGCCAGCAGTTCAACTAGCGTAAATTCCTACGAGCAGTACTTC CASSSTSVNSYEQYF
TRBJ2-5 NA NA TRBV28 TGTGCCAGCAGTAACTCCCAGGGGTTGGGTTCTTTAGAGACCCAGTACTTC CASSNSQGLGSLETQYF
TRBJ1-2 TRBD1 NA TRBV4-2 TGTGCCTCCCAATCGGGGACAGGGAACTATGGCTACACCTTC CASQSGTGNYGYTF
TRBJ1-2 TRBD1 once TRBV19 TGTGCCAGTAACACACAGGGGGCTTACTATGGCTACACCTTC CASNTQGAYYGYTF
TRBJ1-1 NA NA TRBV5-4 TGTGCCAGCAGCTTAGGCAGGGTGACCGCTGAAGCTTTCTTT CASSLGRVTAEAFF
TRBJ2-3 TRBD2 NA TRBV4-1 TGCGCCAGCAGCCGGACTAGTAACTACGGGGATACGCAGTATTTT CASSRTSNYGDTQYF
TRBJ2-1 NA NA TRBV5-6 TGTGCCAGCAGCTTGGTAACTAATGAGCAGTTCTTC CASSLVTNEQFF
TRBJ2-1 NA NA TRBV28 TGTGCCAGCACCCTTCATAGCTCCTACAATGAGCAGTTCTTC CASTLHSSYNEQFF
TRBJ2-3 NA NA TRBV5-1 TGCGCCAGCACCCGACGAGACGGGAGATCGGGGAGAGATACGCAGTATTTT CASTRRDGRSGRDTQYF
TRBJ2-7 NA NA TRBV11-2 TGTGCCAGCAGCCTGCCCCTGGCAGGTTTATTGGGCGAGCAGTACTTC CASSLPLAGLLGEQYF
TRBJ2-3 TRBD2 NA TRBV18 TGTGCCAGCTCACCTACCGCCCTAGCGGCTAGCACAGATACGCAGTATTTT CASSPTALAASTDTQYF
TRBJ2-3 NA NA TRBV28 TGTGCCAGCAGATCAGGGGGGTTAGGAGATACGCAGTATTTT CASRSGGLGDTQYF
TRBJ2-1 NA NA TRBV28 TGTGCCAGCAGTGGTCCGCGAAACAATGAGCAGTTCTTC CASSGPRNNEQFF
TRBJ1-5 TRBD1 once TRBV28 TGTGCCAGCAGTTCCCGACCGACAGGGTCCAATCAGCCCCAGCATTTT CASSSRPTGSNQPQHF
TRBJ2-1 TRBD2 NA TRBV20-1 TGCAGTGCTAGTTTGGGACTAGTCTCCTACAATGAGCAGTTCTTC CSASLGLVSYNEQFF
TRBJ2-2 NA NA TRBV29-1 TGCAGCGTTGTGCGGGGATCCAACACCGGGGAGCTGTTTTTT CSVVRGSNTGELFF
TRBJ1-6 TRBD1 NA TRBV10-3 TGTGCCATGGGACAGGGGAAGACACCCCTCCACTTT CAMGQGKTPLHF
TRBJ2-3 TRBD2 NA TRBV6-5 TGTGCCAGCAGGACTAGCGGGAGGGCCCGGGATACGCAGTATTTT CASRTSGRARDTQYF